The rows below give T cell receptor beta chains drawn from one sample of a study of OX40 agonist ivuxolimab in advanced cancers. The assay was immunoSEQ multiplex PCR, and TCRdb's table has in-frame clones only and misses some. Of approximately 56,000 clones in the sample, around 85% are singletons; the top ten hold 13% to 15%. The material sequenced was CD4+ or CD8+ T cells sorted from blood, taken in a trial of the OX40 agonist ivuxolimab. The receptors originated from an adult with an advanced solid tumor such as melanoma, head and neck, liver or kidney cancer. Each CDR3 is given with its conserved first and last residue. The D gene is left open where the match is weak. The size of a clone is reported for some rows only, either as once, few or many, or as a class for expanded clones.

J,D,size,V,DNA,CDR3
TRBJ1-4,TRBD1,-,TRBV6-6,TGTGCCAGCAGTTGGACAGGGGAAAAACTGTTTTTT,CASSWTGEKLFF
TRBJ1-1,-,-,TRBV9,TGTGCCAGCAGCGTAGTTGAGTATCCGAACACTGAAGCTTTCTTT,CASSVVEYPNTEAFF
TRBJ2-1,-,-,TRBV5-8,TGTGCCAGCAGCTTGGCCGCCAGGTACAATGAGCAGTTCTTC,CASSLAARYNEQFF
TRBJ2-7,TRBD2,-,TRBV13,TGTGCCAGCAGCTTAGGACCAGCGGGGGTAGAACACGAGCAGTACTTC,CASSLGPAGVEHEQYF
TRBJ1-5,-,-,TRBV6-6,TGTGCCAGCAGTTCAGGTCAGCCCCAGCATTTT,CASSSGQPQHF
TRBJ1-1,-,-,TRBV27,TGTGCCAGCAGCACACAGGGTACTGAAGCTTTCTTT,CASSTQGTEAFF
TRBJ1-1,-,few,TRBV1,TGCGCCAGCAGCCAAGAGTGGCAGGGCTACACTGAAGCTTTCTTT,CASSQEWQGYTEAFF
TRBJ2-7,TRBD1,-,TRBV9,TGTGCCAGCAGCGAGACACCGGGACAGTCCTACGAGCAGTACTTC,CASSETPGQSYEQYF
TRBJ1-3,-,-,TRBV27,TGTGCCAGCACCGCGTGGAACGCGAACACCATATATTTT,CASTAWNANTIYF
TRBJ2-7,TRBD1,-,TRBV9,TGTGCCAGCAGCCCCGGAGGCAGGGGGTACGAGCAGTACTTC,CASSPGGRGYEQYF
TRBJ2-5,-,-,TRBV29-1,TGCAGCGTTGTACTAGCCGGCGAGACCCAGTACTTC,CSVVLAGETQYF
TRBJ2-3,TRBD1,-,TRBV5-1,TGCGCCAGCAGCAGGACCGACAGGGTAGGCACAGATACGCAGTATTTT,CASSRTDRVGTDTQYF
TRBJ1-1,-,-,TRBV9,TGTGCCAGCAGCGAGGGACTGATGAACACTGAAGCTTTCTTT,CASSEGLMNTEAFF
TRBJ2-6,TRBD2,once,TRBV7-9,TGTGCCAGCAGCCCGGGGGGAGGGGCCAACGTCCTGACTTTC,CASSPGGGANVLTF
TRBJ1-5,-,-,TRBV6-5,TGTGCCAGCAGTCCAGCACAGTCCCATCAGCCCCAGCATTTT,CASSPAQSHQPQHF
TRBJ2-4,-,-,TRBV27,TGTGCCAGCAGTTTATCGGAGGGTTCCAAAAACATTCAGTACTTC,CASSLSEGSKNIQYF
TRBJ2-5,-,-,TRBV14,TGTGCCAGCAGCCGTGTTGCGGCGACCCAAGAGACCCAGTACTTC,CASSRVAATQETQYF
TRBJ1-5,TRBD1,-,TRBV10-1,TGCGCCAGCACTGAGAACCGGACAGGGACTCAGCCCCAGCATTTT,CASTENRTGTQPQHF
TRBJ2-5,TRBD1,-,TRBV5-6,TGTGCCAGCAGTCATACCGGGACAGGGATTGAGACCCAGTACTTC,CASSHTGTGIETQYF
TRBJ2-1,TRBD2,-,TRBV4-2,TGTGCCAGCAGCCCACACTCTAGCGGGGGCGGGCAGTTCTTC,CASSPHSSGGGQFF
TRBJ1-1,-,-,TRBV27,TGTGCCAGCAGTTTTTCAGGGCCGGGAGGTGAAGCTTTCTTT,CASSFSGPGGEAFF
TRBJ2-1,TRBD2,-,TRBV7-9,TGTGCCAGCAGCTTAGTTCGGGAGACTAGCTTGGGAGATGAGCAGTTCTTC,CASSLVRETSLGDEQFF
TRBJ2-1,TRBD2,-,TRBV7-2,TGTGCCGGTACTTTCGGCGGGGGGTCCTACAATGAGCAGTTCTTC,CAGTFGGGSYNEQFF
TRBJ2-2,-,-,TRBV25-1,TGTGCCAGCAGTGAAAATTTACCAGGAGTTTACGGGGAGCTGTTTTTT,CASSENLPGVYGELFF
TRBJ2-2,TRBD2,-,TRBV5-6,TGTGCCAGCAGCTTACTCGCGGGGGGCAACACCGGGGAGCTGTTTTTT,CASSLLAGGNTGELFF
TRBJ2-1,-,-,TRBV4-3,TGCGCCAGCAGCCAAGACGGAGCCATGACTGAGCAGTTCTTC,CASSQDGAMTEQFF
TRBJ2-1,TRBD1,-,TRBV9,TGTGCCAGCAGCGTAGGGGGACAGGGGGCCGTCAATGAGCAGTTCTTC,CASSVGGQGAVNEQFF
TRBJ2-5,TRBD1,-,TRBV19,TGTGCCAGTAGTATAGGCAGGGGGCGTGGAGAGACCCAGTACTTC,CASSIGRGRGETQYF
TRBJ1-3,-,once,TRBV4-2,TGTGCCAGCAGCCAGGAGGGGAAAAGCTCTGGAAACACCATATATTTT,CASSQEGKSSGNTIYF
TRBJ1-2,-,-,TRBV19,TGTGCCAGTGAACGACGCGCTGGGGACTATGGCTACACCTTC,CASERRAGDYGYTF
TRBJ2-5,TRBD2,-,TRBV5-1,TGCGCCAGCAGCTTGGCCCCCGGGGGGCAAGAGACCCAGTACTTC,CASSLAPGGQETQYF
TRBJ1-2,-,-,TRBV25-1,TGTGCCAGCAGTGACCCCATCGATGGCTACACCTTC,CASSDPIDGYTF
TRBJ2-7,-,-,TRBV4-1,TGCGCCAGCAGCCAAGATATAGAGGTCTACGAGCAGTACTTC,CASSQDIEVYEQYF
TRBJ1-1,-,-,TRBV19,TGTGCCAGTAGTAACCCGGGACGGCTGAACACTGAAGCTTTCTTT,CASSNPGRLNTEAFF
TRBJ2-7,-,once,TRBV7-9,TGTGCCAGCAGCTTATTTAGCGAGAGCTCCTACGAGCAGTACTTC,CASSLFSESSYEQYF
TRBJ1-1,-,-,TRBV2,TGTGCCAGCAGTGAAGCCAAGACCTTAGTGAACACTGAAGCTTTCTTT,CASSEAKTLVNTEAFF
TRBJ2-7,-,-,TRBV11-2,TGTGCCAGCAGCTGGCCGGGGGTAAGCTCCTACGAGCAGTACTTC,CASSWPGVSSYEQYF
TRBJ2-7,TRBD2,-,TRBV29-1,TGCAGCGTGGGACTAGGTGGGGCCGAGCAGTACTTC,CSVGLGGAEQYF
TRBJ2-7,-,-,TRBV6-1,TGTGCCAGCAGCACCGGGCCTCCACTCTACGAGCAGTACTTC,CASSTGPPLYEQYF
TRBJ2-1,TRBD2,-,TRBV4-2,TGTGCCAGCAGCCAAGAGACGGCAGCGGGGGTTTATGAGCAGTTCTTC,CASSQETAAGVYEQFF
TRBJ2-1,TRBD2,once,TRBV13,TGTGCCAGCAGCCCCCTCGACGGGGGGGCGAAGTTCAATGAGCAGTTCTTC,CASSPLDGGAKFNEQFF
TRBJ2-5,-,-,TRBV2,TGTGCCAGCAGTGAATACTTGGGGGCGGGGGAGACCCAGTACTTC,CASSEYLGAGETQYF
TRBJ2-1,TRBD2,-,TRBV6-5,TGTGCCAGCAGCCCAAACGGGAGGGTTGATGAGCAGTTCTTC,CASSPNGRVDEQFF
TRBJ1-6,-,-,TRBV6-4,TGTGCCAGCAGTGACGCAGGGGCTAGTTCACCCCTCCACTTT,CASSDAGASSPLHF
TRBJ1-1,-,-,TRBV7-6,TGTGCCAGCAGCCAGCGGTGGGAGACTGAAGCTTTCTTT,CASSQRWETEAFF
TRBJ2-5,TRBD2,-,TRBV4-2,TGTGCCAGCAGCCAAGAGTCATCGGCGGGGGGGCCTTGGGAGACCCAGTACTTC,CASSQESSAGGPWETQYF
TRBJ2-2,-,few,TRBV10-3,TGTGCCATCAGTGAGGGGACTCCTCTCGGGGAGCTGTTTTTT,CAISEGTPLGELFF
TRBJ1-1,-,-,TRBV5-4,TGTGCCAGCAGCTTGGTGGGGGGTTGGACTGAAGCTTTCTTT,CASSLVGGWTEAFF